Each of the 13 T cell receptor beta chains below was sequenced from the same sample in a study of OX40 agonist ivuxolimab in advanced cancers. Sequenced by immunoSEQ multiplex PCR; TCRdb stores in-frame clones only, minus some. The sample yields approximately 87,000 clones, roughly 85% seen once. Sequences were derived from CD4+ or CD8+ T cells sorted from blood, sampled in a trial of the OX40 agonist ivuxolimab. The receptors come from an adult with an advanced solid tumor such as melanoma, head and neck, liver or kidney cancer.

This sequence joins TRBV19 and TRBJ2-3, with TRBD2 identical over 9 bases. V gave up 9 bases and J gave up 5 bases; unmatched junction bases: 6. This CDR3 comprises 13 residues. CDR1 is LNHDA, CDR2 SQIVND, per germline (reference sequence). The CDR3 region has the DNA TGTGCCAGCGGACTAGCGCTTAGAGATACGCAGTATTTT. Amino acids: CASGLALRDTQYF. The complete variable domain, with remaining parts taken from reference TRBV19 and TRBJ2-3, reads DGGITQSPKYLFRKEGQNVTLSCEQNLNHDAMYWYRQDPGQGLRLIYYSQIVNDFQKGDIAEGYSVSREKKESFPLTVTSAQKNPTAFYLCASGLALRDTQYFGPGTRLTVL.

J is TRBJ2-3 and V is TRBV4-2; tentatively, D is TRBD2 (5 bases). Germline CDR1 is LGHNA and CDR2 is YNFKEQ. This CDR3 region has 16 residues. Trimming removed 0 bases from V and 0 bases from J, with 10 bases in between. The CDR3 DNA reads TGTGCCAGCAGCCAAGAAGTGGGCGGGAGCACAGATACGCAGTATTTT. It is translated as CASSQEVGGSTDTQYF.

This chain uses TRBV5-1 with TRBJ2-2; 9 nucleotides line up with TRBD2. V shed 1 base, J shed 3 bases, and the junction held 4 bases outside the gene matches. Germline V gene sequence: CDR1 SGHRS, CDR2 YFSETQ. The CDR3 sequence is 16 residues long. DNA for the CDR3: TGCGCCAGCAGCTTGAATTTAGCGGGAGACACCGGGGAGCTGTTTTTT. Encoded protein: CASSLNLAGDTGELFF.

The chain is built from TRBV6-1 and TRBJ1-5; D possibly corresponds to TRBD1 (5 bases). This CDR3 contains 14 residues. The V end was cut by 4 bases, the J end by 10 bases, with 17 bases between. CDR1 and CDR2 (germline): MNHNS, SASEGT. The CDR3 loop reads CASSAQGWGIPQHF. Written as DNA, the CDR3 is TGTGCCAGCAGTGCTCAGGGTTGGGGTATCCCCCAGCATTTT.

This clone was counted only a few times. The J gene is TRBJ2-7, the V gene TRBV7-8; D is perhaps TRBD2 (6 bases). The germline V gene encodes CDR1 SGHVS and CDR2 FQNEAQ. V lost 5 bases and J lost 7, with 15 bases in between. The CDR3 has 13 amino acids. The CDR3 DNA reads TGTGCCAGCAGCCTTAGCATGGGGGGTGAGCAGTACTTC. It specifies CASSLSMGGEQYF.

The CDR3 region has the DNA TGCGCCAGCAGCGGTACGACCGGGACTAGCGGGAGTCGCCGCTCCTACGAGCAGTACTTC. This sequence encodes CASSGTTGTSGSRRSYEQYF. The chain links TRBV5-1 to TRBJ2-7; 14 bases line up with TRBD2. The trim removed 4 bases at V and 0 bases at J, leaving 15 bases unmatched. The CDR3 loop spans 20 amino acids. The germline V gene encodes CDR1 SGHRS and CDR2 YFSETQ.

This sequence joins TRBV5-1 and TRBJ2-2; 12 positions match TRBD2. Germline assignment: CDR1 SGHRS and CDR2 YFSETQ. This CDR3 comprises 16 residues. The J segment lost 3 bases and the V segment lost 4 bases, leaving 4 bases of the junction unmatched. This CDR3 reads CASSGRLAGDTGELFF. As DNA, the CDR3 is TGCGCCAGCAGCGGGCGACTAGCGGGGGACACCGGGGAGCTGTTTTTT.

CDR3 bases: TGTGCCAGCAGCTTTAAGTTTGACACTGAAGCTTTCTTT. Encoded protein: CASSFKFDTEAFF. This rearrangement joins TRBV11-2 to TRBJ1-1, with D unresolved. CDR1 SGHAT and CDR2 FQNNGV come from the germline V gene. The CDR3 loop spans 13 amino acids. V lost 3 bases and J 3 bases, leaving 8 bases between the germline ends.

The chain has TRBV5-1 and TRBJ2-5; 11 bases are a match to TRBD2. This CDR3 is built from 17 residues. The ends lost 5 bases at V and 4 bases at J; junction bases unmatched: 13. The V gene's germline CDR1 is SGHRS and CDR2 YFSETQ. CDR3 amino acids: CASRSGLADLPGETQYF. CDR3 DNA sequence: TGCGCCAGCAGGTCGGGACTAGCGGATCTTCCCGGAGAGACCCAGTACTTC.

The rearrangement uses TRBV5-5 and TRBJ2-1; TRBD2 aligns across 7 bases. Germline CDR1 and CDR2: SGHKS and YYEKEE (reference sequence). V gave up 2 bases and J gave up 3 bases; unmatched junction bases: 5. The CDR3 covers 15 residues. CDR3: CASSFSASGYNEQFF. The CDR3 DNA reads as TGTGCCAGCAGCTTCAGTGCTAGCGGCTACAATGAGCAGTTCTTC.

V and J are TRBV7-6 and TRBJ2-2; 7 bases map to TRBD1. The CDR3 loop spans 15 amino acids. Germline CDR1 is SGHVS and CDR2 is FNYEAQ. V lost 5 bases to trimming and J lost 5 bases; unmatched junction nucleotides: 8. This CDR3 is CASSTSGTETGELFF. CDR3 coding DNA: TGTGCCAGCAGCACATCCGGGACAGAAACCGGGGAGCTGTTTTTT.

V is TRBV2 and J is TRBJ1-6; tentative D call: TRBD1 (5 bases). Germline V gene lookup returns CDR1 SNHLY and CDR2 FYNNEI. The CDR3 runs to 13 residues. Trimming cost V 5 bases and J 6 bases, with 8 bases left between them. CDR3 loop: CASSRDANSPLHF. The CDR3 DNA sequence: TGTGCCAGCAGTAGGGACGCTAATTCACCCCTCCACTTT.

This chain joins TRBV29-1 and TRBJ2-1; 8 bases are a match to TRBD2. Germline V gene sequence: CDR1 SQVTM, CDR2 ANQGSEA. V shed 7 bases and J 1 base; nucleotides not matched to a gene: 21. This CDR3 has 19 amino acids. The CDR3 loop reads CSAHWGLAGPIFSYNEQFF. The CDR3 DNA reads TGCAGCGCACATTGGGGCCTAGCGGGCCCCATATTTTCCTACAATGAGCAGTTCTTC.